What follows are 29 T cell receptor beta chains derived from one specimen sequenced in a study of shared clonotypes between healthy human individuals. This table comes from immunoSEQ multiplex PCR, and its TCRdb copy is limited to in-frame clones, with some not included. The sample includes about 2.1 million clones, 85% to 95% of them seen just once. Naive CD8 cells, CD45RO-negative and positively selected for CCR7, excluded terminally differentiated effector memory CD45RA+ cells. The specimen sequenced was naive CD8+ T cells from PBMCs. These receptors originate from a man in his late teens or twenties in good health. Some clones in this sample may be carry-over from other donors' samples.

The CDR3 region is CATHGTDNQPQHF. Here the CDR3 DNA reads TGTGCCACCCATGGGACAGACAATCAGCCCCAGCATTTT. The chain carries TRBV15 and TRBJ1-5; 7 nucleotides agree with TRBD1. V lost 8 bases and J lost 3; bases outside the gene matches: 4. This CDR3 comprises 13 residues. Germline values: CDR1 LNHNV, CDR2 YYDKDF (reference sequence). Drawing the rest from reference TRBV15 and TRBJ1-5, the complete variable domain is DAMVIQNPRYQVTQFGKPVTLSCSQTLNHNVMYWYQQKSSQAPKLLFHYYDKDFNNEADTPDNFQSRRPNTSFCFLDIRSPGLGDTAMYLCATHGTDNQPQHFGDGTRLSIL.

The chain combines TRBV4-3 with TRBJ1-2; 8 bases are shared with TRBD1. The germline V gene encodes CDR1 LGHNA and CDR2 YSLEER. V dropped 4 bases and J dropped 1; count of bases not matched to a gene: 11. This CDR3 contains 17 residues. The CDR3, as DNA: TGCGCCAGCAGCCTCCGCCCGGGACAGGATTTTAACTATGGCTACACCTTC. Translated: CASSLRPGQDFNYGYTF.

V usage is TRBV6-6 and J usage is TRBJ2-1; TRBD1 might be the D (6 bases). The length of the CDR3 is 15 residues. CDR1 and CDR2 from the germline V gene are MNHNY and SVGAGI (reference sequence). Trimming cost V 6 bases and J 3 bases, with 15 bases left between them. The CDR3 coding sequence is TGTGCCAGCAGCCAGGAACCGGGACACTACAATGAGCAGTTCTTC. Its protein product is CASSQEPGHYNEQFF.

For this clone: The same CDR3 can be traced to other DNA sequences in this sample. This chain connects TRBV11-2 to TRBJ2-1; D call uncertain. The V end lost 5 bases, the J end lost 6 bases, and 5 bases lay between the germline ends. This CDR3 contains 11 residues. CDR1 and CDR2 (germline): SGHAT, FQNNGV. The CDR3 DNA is TGTGCCAGCAGCCTAGTCAATGAGCAGTTCTTC. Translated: CASSLVNEQFF. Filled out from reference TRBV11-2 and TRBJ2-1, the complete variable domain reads EAGVAQSPRYKIIEKRQSVAFWCNPISGHATLYWYQQILGQGPKLLIQFQNNGVVDDSQLPKDRFSAERLKGVDSTLKIQPAKLEDSAVYLCASSLVNEQFFGPGTRLTVL.

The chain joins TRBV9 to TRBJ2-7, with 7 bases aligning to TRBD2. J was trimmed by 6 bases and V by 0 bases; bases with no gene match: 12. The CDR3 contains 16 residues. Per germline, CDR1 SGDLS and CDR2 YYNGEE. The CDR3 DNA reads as TGTGCCAGCAGCGTAGTACCTAGCGGAGGGAGAGGCGAGCAGTACTTC. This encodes CASSVVPSGGRGEQYF.

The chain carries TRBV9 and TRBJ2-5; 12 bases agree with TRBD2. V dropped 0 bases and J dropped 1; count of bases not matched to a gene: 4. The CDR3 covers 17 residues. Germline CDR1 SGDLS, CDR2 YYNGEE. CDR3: CASSVGGLAGFQETQYF. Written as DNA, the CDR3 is TGTGCCAGCAGCGTAGGAGGACTAGCGGGATTCCAAGAGACCCAGTACTTC.

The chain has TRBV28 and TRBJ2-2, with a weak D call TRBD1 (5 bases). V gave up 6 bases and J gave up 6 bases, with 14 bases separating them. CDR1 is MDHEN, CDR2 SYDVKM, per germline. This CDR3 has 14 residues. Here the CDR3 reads CASRRVGASGELFF. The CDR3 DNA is TGTGCCAGCAGACGCGTTGGGGCCTCCGGGGAGCTGTTTTTT.

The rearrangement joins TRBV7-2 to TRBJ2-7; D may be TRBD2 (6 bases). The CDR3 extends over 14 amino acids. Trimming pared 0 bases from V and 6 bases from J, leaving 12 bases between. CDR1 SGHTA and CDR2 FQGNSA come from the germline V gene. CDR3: CASSLALSGGEQYF. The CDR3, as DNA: TGTGCCAGCAGCTTAGCGTTGTCCGGGGGCGAGCAGTACTTC.

The CDR3 spells CASSQVSALRGEQFF. The CDR3 DNA reads TGTGCCAGCAGCCAGGTTAGCGCCCTGAGAGGTGAGCAGTTCTTC. J is TRBJ2-1 and V is TRBV7-9; perhaps TRBD2 as D (5 bases). Trimming cost V 5 bases and J 9 bases, with 20 bases left between them. Germline V lookup: CDR1 SEHNR, CDR2 FQNEAQ (reference sequence). The CDR3 runs to 15 residues.

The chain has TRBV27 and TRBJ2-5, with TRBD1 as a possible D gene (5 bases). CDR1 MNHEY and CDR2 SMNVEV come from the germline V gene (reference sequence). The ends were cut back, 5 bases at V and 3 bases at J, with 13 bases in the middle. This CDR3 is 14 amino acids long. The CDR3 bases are TGTGCCAGCAGTAGCAGGGTGGGAAAAGAGACCCAGTACTTC. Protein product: CASSSRVGKETQYF.

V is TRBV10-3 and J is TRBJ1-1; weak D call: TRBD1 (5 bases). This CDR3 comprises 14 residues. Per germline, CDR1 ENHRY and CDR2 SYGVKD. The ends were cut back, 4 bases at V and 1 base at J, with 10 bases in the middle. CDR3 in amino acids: CAISVEGRNTEAFF. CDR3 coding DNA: TGTGCCATCAGTGTCGAGGGGAGGAACACTGAAGCTTTCTTT.

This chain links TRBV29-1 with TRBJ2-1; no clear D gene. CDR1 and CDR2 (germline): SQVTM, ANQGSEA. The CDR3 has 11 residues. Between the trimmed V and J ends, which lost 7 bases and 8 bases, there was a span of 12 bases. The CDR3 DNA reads TGCAGCGCGGACGGGTGGGATGAGCAGTTCTTC. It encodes CSADGWDEQFF.

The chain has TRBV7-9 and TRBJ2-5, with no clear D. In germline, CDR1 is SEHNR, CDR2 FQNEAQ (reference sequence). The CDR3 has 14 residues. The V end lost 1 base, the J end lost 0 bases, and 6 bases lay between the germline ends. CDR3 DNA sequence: TGTGCCAGCAGCTTAGTTGAGTACCAAGAGACCCAGTACTTC. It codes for CASSLVEYQETQYF.

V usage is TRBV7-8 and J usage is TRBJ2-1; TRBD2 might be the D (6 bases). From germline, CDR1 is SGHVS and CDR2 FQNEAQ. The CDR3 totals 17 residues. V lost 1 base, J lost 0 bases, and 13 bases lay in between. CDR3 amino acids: CASSLDLAYSSYNEQFF. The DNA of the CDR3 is TGTGCCAGCAGCTTAGACCTAGCGTACAGCTCCTACAATGAGCAGTTCTTC.

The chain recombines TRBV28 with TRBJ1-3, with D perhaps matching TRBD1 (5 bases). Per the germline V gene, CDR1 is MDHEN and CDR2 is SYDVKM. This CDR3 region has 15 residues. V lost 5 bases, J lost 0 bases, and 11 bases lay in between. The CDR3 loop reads CASSVRGSSGNTIYF. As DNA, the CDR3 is TGTGCCAGCAGTGTAAGGGGATCCTCTGGAAACACCATATATTTT.

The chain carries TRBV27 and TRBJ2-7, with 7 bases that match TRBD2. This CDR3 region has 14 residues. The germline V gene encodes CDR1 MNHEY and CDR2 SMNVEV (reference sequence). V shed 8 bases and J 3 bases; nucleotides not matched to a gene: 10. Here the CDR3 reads CASGARDYIYEQYF. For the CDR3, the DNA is TGTGCCAGCGGCGCCCGGGACTATATCTACGAGCAGTACTTC.

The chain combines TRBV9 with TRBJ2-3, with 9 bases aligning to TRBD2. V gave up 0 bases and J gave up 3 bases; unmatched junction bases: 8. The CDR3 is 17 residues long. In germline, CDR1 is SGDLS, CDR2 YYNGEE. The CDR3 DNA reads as TGTGCCAGCAGCGTAGGATGGGGGACTAGCAGAACAGATACGCAGTATTTT. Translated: CASSVGWGTSRTDTQYF.

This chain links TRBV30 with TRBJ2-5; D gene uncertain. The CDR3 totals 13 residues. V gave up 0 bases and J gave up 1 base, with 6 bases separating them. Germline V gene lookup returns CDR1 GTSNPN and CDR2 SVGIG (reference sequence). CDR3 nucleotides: TGTGCCTGGAGTGTGGGCTTCCAAGAGACCCAGTACTTC. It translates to CAWSVGFQETQYF.

In DNA form, the CDR3 reads TGTGCCAGCAGCCACCGGGACAGGTGGAACTATGGCTACACCTTC. Protein sequence: CASSHRDRWNYGYTF. J is TRBJ1-2 and V is TRBV7-2, with 8 bases that match TRBD1. CDR1 is SGHTA and CDR2 is FQGNSA in the germline V gene. With 5 bases clipped from V and 2 bases from J, the junction kept 7 bases outside the gene matches. The CDR3 runs 15 residues.

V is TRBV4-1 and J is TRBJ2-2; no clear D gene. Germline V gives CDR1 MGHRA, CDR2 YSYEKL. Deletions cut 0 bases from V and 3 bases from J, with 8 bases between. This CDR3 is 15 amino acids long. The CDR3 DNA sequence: TGCGCCAGCAGCCAAGAGTGGCAGTACACCGGGGAGCTGTTTTTT. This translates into CASSQEWQYTGELFF.

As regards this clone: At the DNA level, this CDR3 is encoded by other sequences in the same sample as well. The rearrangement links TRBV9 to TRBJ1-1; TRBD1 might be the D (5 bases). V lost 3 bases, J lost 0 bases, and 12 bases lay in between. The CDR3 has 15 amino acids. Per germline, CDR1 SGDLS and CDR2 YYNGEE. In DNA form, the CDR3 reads TGTGCCAGCAGCGCCTCGGGGGGAATGAACACTGAAGCTTTCTTT. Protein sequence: CASSASGGMNTEAFF.

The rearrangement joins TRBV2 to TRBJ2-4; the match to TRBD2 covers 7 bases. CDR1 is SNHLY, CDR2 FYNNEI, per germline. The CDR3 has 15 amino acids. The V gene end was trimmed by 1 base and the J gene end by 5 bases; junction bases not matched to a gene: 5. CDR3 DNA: TGTGCCAGCAGTGAAGGGCGCCTAGCGGAAAACATTCAGTACTTC. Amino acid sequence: CASSEGRLAENIQYF.

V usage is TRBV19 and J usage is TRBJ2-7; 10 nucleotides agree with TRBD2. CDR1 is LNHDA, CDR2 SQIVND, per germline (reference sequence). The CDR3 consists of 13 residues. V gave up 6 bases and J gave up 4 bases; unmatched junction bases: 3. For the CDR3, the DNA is TGTGCCAGTAGGGGACTAGCGCCGTACGAGCAGTACTTC. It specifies CASRGLAPYEQYF. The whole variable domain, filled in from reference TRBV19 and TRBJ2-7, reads DGGITQSPKYLFRKEGQNVTLSCEQNLNHDAMYWYRQDPGQGLRLIYYSQIVNDFQKGDIAEGYSVSREKKESFPLTVTSAQKNPTAFYLCASRGLAPYEQYFGPGTRLTVT.

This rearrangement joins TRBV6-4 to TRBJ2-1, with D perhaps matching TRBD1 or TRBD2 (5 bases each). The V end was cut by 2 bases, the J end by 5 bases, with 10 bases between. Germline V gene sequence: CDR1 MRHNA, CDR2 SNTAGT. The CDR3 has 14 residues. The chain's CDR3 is CASSDPGRDNEQFF. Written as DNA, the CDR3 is TGTGCCAGCAGTGACCCGGGGCGGGACAATGAGCAGTTCTTC.

CDR3 sequence: CSVLGPLIRSTDTQYF. The CDR3 DNA sequence: TGCAGCGTTTTGGGACCACTCATTCGTAGCACAGATACGCAGTATTTT. This chain connects TRBV29-1 to TRBJ2-3; D is perhaps TRBD1 or TRBD2 (5 bases each). Germline assignment: CDR1 SQVTM and CDR2 ANQGSEA. V lost 5 bases, J lost 0 bases, and 18 bases lay in between. The length of the CDR3 is 16 residues.

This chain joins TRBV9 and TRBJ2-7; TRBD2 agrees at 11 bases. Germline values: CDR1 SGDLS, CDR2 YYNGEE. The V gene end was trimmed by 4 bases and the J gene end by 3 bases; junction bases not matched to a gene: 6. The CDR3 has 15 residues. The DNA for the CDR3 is TGTGCCAGCAGCCACAGCGGGACTAGCGGCTACGAGCAGTACTTC. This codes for CASSHSGTSGYEQYF.

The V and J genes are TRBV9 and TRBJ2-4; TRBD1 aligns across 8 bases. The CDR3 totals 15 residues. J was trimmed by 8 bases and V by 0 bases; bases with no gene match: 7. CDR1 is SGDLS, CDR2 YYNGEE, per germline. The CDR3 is CASSVAGQEADIQYF. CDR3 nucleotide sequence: TGTGCCAGCAGCGTAGCGGGACAGGAGGCGGACATTCAGTACTTC.

The CDR3 DNA sequence: TGCGCCAGCAGCCAAGATATAAGGAAAACAGGGGGCATCTGGGGCTACACCTTC. Encoded protein: CASSQDIRKTGGIWGYTF. The V and J genes are TRBV4-1 and TRBJ1-2, with TRBD1 identical over 9 bases. With V trimmed by 0 bases and J by 8 bases, 16 bases remained unmatched. CDR3 length: 18 amino acids. Germline CDR1 reads MGHRA; CDR2 reads YSYEKL.

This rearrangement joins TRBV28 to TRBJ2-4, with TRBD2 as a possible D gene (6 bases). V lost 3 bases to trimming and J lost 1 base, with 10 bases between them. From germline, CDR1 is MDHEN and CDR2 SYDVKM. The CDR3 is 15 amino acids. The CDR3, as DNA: TGTGCCAGCAGTTTTAGGAGCGGGGCCAAAAACATTCAGTACTTC. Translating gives CASSFRSGAKNIQYF.